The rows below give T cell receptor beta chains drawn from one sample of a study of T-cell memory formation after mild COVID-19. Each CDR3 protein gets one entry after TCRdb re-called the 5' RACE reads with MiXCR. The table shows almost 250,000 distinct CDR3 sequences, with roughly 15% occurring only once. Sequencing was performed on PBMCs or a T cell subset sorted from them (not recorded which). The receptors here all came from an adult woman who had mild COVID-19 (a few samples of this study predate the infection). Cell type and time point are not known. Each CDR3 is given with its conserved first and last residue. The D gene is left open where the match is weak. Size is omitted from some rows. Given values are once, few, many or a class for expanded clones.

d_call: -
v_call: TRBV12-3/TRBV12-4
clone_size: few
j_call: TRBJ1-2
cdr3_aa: CASSLGGSRGYTF
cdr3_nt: TGTGCCAGCAGTTTAGGGGGGTCGCGCGGCTACACCTTC

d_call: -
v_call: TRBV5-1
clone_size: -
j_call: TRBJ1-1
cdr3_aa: CASSFSLGNTEAFF
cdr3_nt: TGCGCCAGCAGCTTCAGCCTGGGGAACACTGAAGCTTTCTTT

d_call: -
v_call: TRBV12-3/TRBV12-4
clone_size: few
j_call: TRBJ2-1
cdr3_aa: CASSNRQVLENEQFF
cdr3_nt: TGTGCCAGCAGTAACCGACAGGTCCTTGAAAATGAGCAGTTCTTC

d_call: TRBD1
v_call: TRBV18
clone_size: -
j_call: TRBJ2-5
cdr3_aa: CASSPRQGGGETQYF
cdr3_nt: TGTGCCAGCTCTCCCCGACAGGGTGGTGGAGAGACCCAGTACTTC

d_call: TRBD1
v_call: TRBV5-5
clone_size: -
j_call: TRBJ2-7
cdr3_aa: CASSLGYRGTYEQYF
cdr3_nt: TGTGCCAGCAGCTTGGGATACAGGGGGACCTACGAGCAGTACTTC

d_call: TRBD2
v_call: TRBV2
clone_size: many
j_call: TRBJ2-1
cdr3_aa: CASSVLSGRAEPYNEQFF
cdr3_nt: TGTGCCAGCAGTGTCCTTAGCGGGAGGGCCGAACCCTACAATGAGCAGTTCTTC

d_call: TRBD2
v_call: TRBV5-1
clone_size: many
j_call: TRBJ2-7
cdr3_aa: CASSAGTSSYEQYF
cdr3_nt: TGCGCCAGCAGCGCCGGGACTAGCTCCTACGAGCAGTACTTC

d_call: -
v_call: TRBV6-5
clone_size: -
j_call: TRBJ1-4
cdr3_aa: CASSRDRGKLFF
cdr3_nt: TGTGCCAGCAGTCGGGATCGAGGAAAACTGTTTTTT

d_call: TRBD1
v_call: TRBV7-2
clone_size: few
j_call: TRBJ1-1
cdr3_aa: CASSNHRGTEAFF
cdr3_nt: TGTGCCAGCAGCAACCACAGGGGGACTGAAGCTTTCTTT

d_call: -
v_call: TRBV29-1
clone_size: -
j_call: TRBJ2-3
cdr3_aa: CSGILGGTDTQYF
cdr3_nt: TGCAGCGGGATACTAGGGGGCACAGATACGCAGTATTTT

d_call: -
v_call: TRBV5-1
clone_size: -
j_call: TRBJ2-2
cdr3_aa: CASSLNGRSNTGELFF
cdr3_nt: TGCGCCAGCAGCTTGAACGGTAGAAGTAACACCGGGGAGCTGTTTTTT

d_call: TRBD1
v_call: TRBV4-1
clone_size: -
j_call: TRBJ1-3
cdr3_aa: CASSQTTGGSGYTIYF
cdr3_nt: TGCGCCAGCAGCCAAACGACAGGGGGATCTGGATACACCATATATTTT

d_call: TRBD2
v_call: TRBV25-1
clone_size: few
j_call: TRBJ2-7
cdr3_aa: CASRDPGGEQYF
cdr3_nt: TGTGCCAGCAGGGACCCGGGAGGCGAGCAGTACTTC

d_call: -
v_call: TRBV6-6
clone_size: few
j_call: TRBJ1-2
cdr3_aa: CASRGVQINYGYTF
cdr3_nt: TGTGCCAGCAGGGGAGTCCAGATTAACTATGGCTACACCTTC

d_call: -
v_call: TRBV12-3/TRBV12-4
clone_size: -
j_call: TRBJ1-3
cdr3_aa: CASSPGPGNTIYF
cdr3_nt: TGTGCCAGCAGTCCAGGGCCAGGAAACACCATATATTTT

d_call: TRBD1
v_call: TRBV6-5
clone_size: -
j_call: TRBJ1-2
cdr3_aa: CASSKGQRVGYTF
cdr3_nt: TGTGCCAGCAGCAAGGGACAGAGAGTTGGCTACACCTTC

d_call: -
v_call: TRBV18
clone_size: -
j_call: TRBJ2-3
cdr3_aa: CASSPVGGLEDTQYF
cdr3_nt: TGTGCCAGCTCACCGGTGGGGGGGCTTGAAGATACGCAGTATTTT

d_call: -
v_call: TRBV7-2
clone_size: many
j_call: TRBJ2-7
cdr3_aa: CASSFYLTSSYEQYF
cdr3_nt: TGTGCCAGCAGCTTTTACTTAACTAGCAGCTACGAGCAGTACTTC

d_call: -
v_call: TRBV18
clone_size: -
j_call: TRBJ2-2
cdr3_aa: CASSPTGTGGELFF
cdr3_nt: TGTGCCAGCTCACCTACAGGAACCGGCGGGGAGCTGTTTTTT

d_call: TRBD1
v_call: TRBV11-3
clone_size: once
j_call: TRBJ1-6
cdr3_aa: CASSSGDRGRYNSPLHF
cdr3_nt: TGTGCCAGCAGCTCGGGGGACAGGGGTCGTTATAATTCACCCCTCCACTTT

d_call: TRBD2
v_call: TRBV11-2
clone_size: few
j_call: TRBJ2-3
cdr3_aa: CASSSRGGGASDTQYF
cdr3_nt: TGTGCCAGCAGTTCTCGTGGCGGGGGGGCGTCAGATACGCAGTATTTT

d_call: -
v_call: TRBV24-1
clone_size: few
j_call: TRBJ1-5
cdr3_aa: CATSDSSQPQHF
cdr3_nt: TGTGCCACCAGTGACTCGAGTCAGCCCCAGCATTTT

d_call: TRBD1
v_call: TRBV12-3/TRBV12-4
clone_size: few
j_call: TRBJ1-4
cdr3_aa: CASSRDRGATNEKLFF
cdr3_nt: TGTGCCAGCAGCCGAGACAGGGGTGCAACTAATGAAAAACTGTTTTTT

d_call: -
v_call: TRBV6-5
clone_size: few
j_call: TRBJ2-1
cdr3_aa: CASSYTGQGNYNEQFF
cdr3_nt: TGTGCCAGCAGTTACACCGGTCAGGGGAACTACAATGAGCAGTTCTTC

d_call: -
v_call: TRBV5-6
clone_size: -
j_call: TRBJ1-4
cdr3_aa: CASSPGRRGELFF
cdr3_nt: TGTGCCAGCAGTCCCGGACGGCGTGGGGAACTGTTTTTT

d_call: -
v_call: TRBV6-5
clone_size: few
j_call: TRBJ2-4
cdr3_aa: CASSYHGSPKNIQYF
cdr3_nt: TGTGCCAGCAGTTACCATGGCTCTCCCAAAAACATTCAGTACTTC

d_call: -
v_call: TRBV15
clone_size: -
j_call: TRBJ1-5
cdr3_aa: CATSSVAGTGPQHF
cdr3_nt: TGTGCCACCAGCAGTGTTGCAGGGACCGGGCCCCAGCATTTT

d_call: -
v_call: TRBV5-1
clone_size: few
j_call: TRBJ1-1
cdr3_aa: CASSFLVRGRGNTEAFF
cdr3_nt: TGCGCCAGCAGCTTTCTGGTGCGGGGAAGGGGGAACACTGAAGCTTTCTTT

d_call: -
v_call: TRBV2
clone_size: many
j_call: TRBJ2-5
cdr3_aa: CASSAGSRETQYF
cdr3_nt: TGTGCCAGCAGTGCCGGTAGCCGGGAGACCCAGTACTTC

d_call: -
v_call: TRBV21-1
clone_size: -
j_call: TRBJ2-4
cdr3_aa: CASSTSGVLAKNIQYF
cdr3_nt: TGTGCCAGCTCGACTAGCGGGGTCCTAGCCAAAAACATTCAGTACTTC

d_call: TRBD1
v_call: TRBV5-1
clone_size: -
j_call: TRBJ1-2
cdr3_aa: CASSPRQGYSYGYTF
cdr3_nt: TGCGCCAGCAGCCCCCGACAGGGGTATTCCTATGGCTACACCTTC

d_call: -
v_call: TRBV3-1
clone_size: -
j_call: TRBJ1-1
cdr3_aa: CASSQAAANTEAFF
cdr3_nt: TGTGCCAGCAGCCAAGCGGCAGCCAACACTGAAGCTTTCTTT

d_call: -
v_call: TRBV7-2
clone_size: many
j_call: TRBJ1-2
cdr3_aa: CASSLLTNYGYTF
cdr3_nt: TGTGCCAGCAGCTTATTGACTAACTATGGCTACACCTTC

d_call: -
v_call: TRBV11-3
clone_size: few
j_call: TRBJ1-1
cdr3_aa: CASSPIPQGNPEAFF
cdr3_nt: TGTGCCAGCAGCCCCATCCCGCAGGGGAACCCTGAAGCTTTCTTT

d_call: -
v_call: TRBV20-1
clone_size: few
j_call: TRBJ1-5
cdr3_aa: CSARSRGSYNQPQHF
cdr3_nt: TGCAGTGCTAGAAGTAGGGGCAGTTACAATCAGCCCCAGCATTTT

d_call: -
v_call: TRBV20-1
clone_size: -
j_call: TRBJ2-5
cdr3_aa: CSAADSLSETQYF
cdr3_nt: TGCAGTGCTGCCGATTCCCTATCCGAGACCCAGTACTTC

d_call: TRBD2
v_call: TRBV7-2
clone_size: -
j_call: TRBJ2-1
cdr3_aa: CASSRTSGSFYNEQFF
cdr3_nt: TGTGCCAGCAGCAGGACTAGCGGGAGTTTCTACAATGAGCAGTTCTTC

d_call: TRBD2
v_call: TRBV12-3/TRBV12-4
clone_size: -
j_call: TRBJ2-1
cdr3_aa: CASSLATSGGVDEQFF
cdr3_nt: TGTGCCAGCAGTTTAGCCACTAGCGGAGGAGTGGATGAGCAGTTCTTC

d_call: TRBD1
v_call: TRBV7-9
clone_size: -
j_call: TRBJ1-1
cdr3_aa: CASSLRQGPNTEAFF
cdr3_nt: TGTGCCAGCAGCTTAAGACAGGGCCCGAACACTGAAGCTTTCTTT

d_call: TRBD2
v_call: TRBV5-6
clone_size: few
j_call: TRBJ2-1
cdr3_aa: CASSLALTSGNEQFF
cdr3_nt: TGTGCCAGCAGCTTGGCCCTGACTAGCGGCAATGAGCAGTTCTTC

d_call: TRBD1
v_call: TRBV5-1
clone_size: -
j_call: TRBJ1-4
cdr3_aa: CASRTGTGGGEKLFF
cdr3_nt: TGCGCCAGCAGGACCGGGACAGGGGGCGGTGAAAAACTGTTTTTT

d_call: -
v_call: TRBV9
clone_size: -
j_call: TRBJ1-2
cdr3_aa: CASSVAGQAYGYTF
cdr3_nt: TGTGCCAGCAGCGTAGCCGGACAAGCCTATGGCTACACCTTC

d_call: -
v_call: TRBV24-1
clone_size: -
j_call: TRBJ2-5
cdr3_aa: CATSDTRMGETQYF
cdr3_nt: TGTGCCACCAGTGATACCCGGATGGGAGAGACCCAGTACTTC

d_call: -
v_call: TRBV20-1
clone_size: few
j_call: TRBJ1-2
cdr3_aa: CSANQASAGDYGYTF
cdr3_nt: TGCAGTGCTAACCAGGCGTCAGCGGGGGACTATGGCTACACCTTC

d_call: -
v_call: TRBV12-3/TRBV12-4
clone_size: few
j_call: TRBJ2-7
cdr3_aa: CASSRGQNSYEQYF
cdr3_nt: TGTGCCAGCAGCCGGGGCCAGAACTCCTACGAGCAGTACTTC

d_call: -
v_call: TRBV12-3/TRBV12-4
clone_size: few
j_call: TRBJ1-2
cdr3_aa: CASSLTVTRGYTF
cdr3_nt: TGTGCCAGCAGTTTGACGGTCACAAGGGGCTACACCTTC

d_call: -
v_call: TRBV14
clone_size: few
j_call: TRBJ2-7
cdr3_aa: CASSQDRTGLSYEQYF
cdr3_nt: TGTGCCAGCAGCCAAGATAGAACAGGACTCTCCTACGAGCAGTACTTC

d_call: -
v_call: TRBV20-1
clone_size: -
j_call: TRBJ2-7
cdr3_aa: CSARLPGHEQYF
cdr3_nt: TGCAGTGCGAGGCTACCTGGCCACGAGCAGTACTTC

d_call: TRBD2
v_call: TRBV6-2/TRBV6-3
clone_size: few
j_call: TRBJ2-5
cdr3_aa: CASSYSTTSGGRETQYF
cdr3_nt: TGTGCCAGCAGTTACTCGACGACTAGCGGGGGAAGAGAGACCCAGTACTTC

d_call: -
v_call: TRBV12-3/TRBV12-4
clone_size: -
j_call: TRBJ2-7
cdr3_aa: CASSAERVSYEQYF
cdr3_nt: TGTGCCAGCAGTGCGGAGAGGGTGTCTTACGAGCAGTACTTC

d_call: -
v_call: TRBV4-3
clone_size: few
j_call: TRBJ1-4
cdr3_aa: CASSQEPPEGYEKLFF
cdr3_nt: TGCGCCAGCAGCCAGGAACCTCCTGAAGGGTATGAAAAACTGTTTTTT

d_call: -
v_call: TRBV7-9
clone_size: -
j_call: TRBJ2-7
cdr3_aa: CASSFEQGYEQYF
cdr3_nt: TGTGCCAGCAGCTTTGAACAGGGCTACGAGCAGTACTTC

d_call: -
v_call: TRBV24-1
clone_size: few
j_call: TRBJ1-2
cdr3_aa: CATSEGQAYGYTF
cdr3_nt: TGTGCCACCAGTGAGGGGCAGGCCTATGGCTACACCTTC

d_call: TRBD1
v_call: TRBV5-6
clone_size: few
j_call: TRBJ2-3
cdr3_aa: CASTTRQGINTQYF
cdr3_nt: TGTGCCAGCACCACGAGACAGGGGATAAATACGCAGTATTTT

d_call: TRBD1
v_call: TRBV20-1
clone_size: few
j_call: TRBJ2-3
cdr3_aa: CSASVGTASTDTQYF
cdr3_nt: TGCAGTGCTAGTGTCGGGACAGCTAGCACAGATACGCAGTATTTT

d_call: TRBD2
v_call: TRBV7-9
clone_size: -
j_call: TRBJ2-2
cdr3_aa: CASRPRLAGGSMNTGELFF
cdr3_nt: TGTGCCAGCAGGCCTCGACTAGCGGGAGGATCTATGAACACCGGGGAGCTGTTTTTT

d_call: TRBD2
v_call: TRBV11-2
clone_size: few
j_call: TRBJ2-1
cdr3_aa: CASSSFLGLAGGDYNEQFF
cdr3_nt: TGTGCCAGCAGCTCCTTCTTAGGACTAGCGGGAGGAGATTACAATGAGCAGTTCTTC

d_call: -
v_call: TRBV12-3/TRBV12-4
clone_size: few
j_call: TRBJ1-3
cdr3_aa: CASSLSASGNTIYF
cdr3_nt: TGTGCCAGCAGTTTGAGCGCATCTGGAAACACCATATATTTT

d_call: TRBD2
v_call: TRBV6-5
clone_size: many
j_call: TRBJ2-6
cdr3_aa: CASSDRGAGANVLTF
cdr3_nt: TGTGCCAGCAGTGACCGGGGGGCTGGGGCCAACGTCCTGACTTTC

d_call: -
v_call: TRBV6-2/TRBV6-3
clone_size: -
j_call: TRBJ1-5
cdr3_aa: CASSYTPPGSQPQHF
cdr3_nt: TGTGCCAGCAGTTACACCCCTCCAGGGAGTCAGCCCCAGCATTTT